Listed below are T cell receptor beta chains from one sample, sequenced in a study of beta chain features in type 1 diabetes. The protocol was immunoSEQ multiplex PCR, while the TCRdb copy is restricted to in-frame clones and leaves out a portion. Of about 150,000 clones detected, approximately 10% appear once; the ten largest clones hold 0.4% to 0.55%. The sample was central memory CD4+ T cells from blood. These receptors all come from a young man with type 1 diabetes. Each CDR3 is given without its conserved first and last residue.

V gene,J gene,CDR3 protein
TRBV7-2,TRBJ2-3,ASSLTREVDTQY
TRBV29-1,TRBJ2-1,SVRTSGSWSYNEQF
TRBV27,TRBJ2-1,ASSLGDRGRNEQF
TRBV5-6,TRBJ1-4,ASSLVVSGGEKLF
TRBV2,TRBJ2-6,ASSVEAPGANVLT
TRBV5-4,TRBJ2-1,ASSGASGTYNEQF
TRBV5-1,TRBJ2-1,ASSLDGRGYNEQF
TRBV2,TRBJ2-1,ATSGSPIGEQF
TRBV5-1,TRBJ1-2,ASSSSTGNYGYT
TRBV4-1,TRBJ2-1,ASSQRERERSNEQF
TRBV18,TRBJ2-7,ASSPGQVIYEQY
TRBV7-2,TRBJ1-5,ASSSLGGYSNQPQH
TRBV27,TRBJ2-7,ASNPGPGQGGRYEQY
TRBV7-8,TRBJ2-1,ASSLARVYNEQF
TRBV18,TRBJ2-1,ASSPNTAEAYNEQF
TRBV7-2,TRBJ1-1,ASSFHSRSEAF
TRBV10-3,TRBJ2-3,AISGETSSTDTQY
TRBV7-2,TRBJ1-3,ASSLQGGNTIY
TRBV5-1,TRBJ2-1,ASSLTPPGGQGEQF
TRBV14,TRBJ2-1,ASSQGFGKGNNEQF
TRBV11-1,TRBJ2-1,ASSLDRQGYAQF
TRBV27,TRBJ2-3,ASSLLAGSANTQY
TRBV7-2,TRBJ2-2,ASSPKRAGELF
TRBV28,TRBJ2-3,ASGRSSPDTQY
TRBV4-1,TRBJ2-1,ASSQAETGASGYNEQF
TRBV4-2,TRBJ2-7,ASSQALKRGSYEQY
TRBV27,TRBJ2-2,ASSGAGRREELF
TRBV19,TRBJ2-7,ASSKDRGLAYEQY